This TCR beta chain was sequenced for a study of lymphopenia after photon versus proton radiotherapy (dated by TCRdb to about 2019). In the study overall: The study compared the immunological effects of photon versus proton radiation therapy in patients with gastrointestinal tumors who developed high-grade lymphopenia. The approximately 20 patients in the cohort had gastrointestinal tumors, were treated with either photon or proton therapy, and subsequently developed lymphopenia. The study aimed to characterize how the two radiation modalities differ in their impact on the immune system.

Receptor amplification or capture employed the immunoSEQ multiplex PCR assay. T cell repertoires were profiled by deep sequencing of rearranged TCR beta loci, alongside multiparametric flow cytometry. Not all clones reach the TCRdb copy of this immuneACCESS table, which keeps in-frame sequences only. Checked studies attribute under half of the gap to unresolved V genes and leave the rest unexplained. The sample table shows fewer than 35,000 clones, and about 90% are seen once. Approximately 7.3% of the sample goes to the ten largest clones. Beyond this particular receptor, the publication reports: Once the lymphocyte count had reached its nadir, the repertoires of photon-treated patients showed oligoclonal expansion, particularly of CD8+ Temra cells, and this expansion drove the decline in diversity. Proton-treated patients stayed relatively stable during treatment, while photon-treated patients lost naive T cells and TCR diversity and gained effector/memory populations. The survival association was assessed only in patients who died, and better survival with proton therapy was presented by the authors as a possibility rather than a demonstrated result. Across the cohort, among patients who died, a greater drop in TCR diversity after the nadir was inversely correlated with overall survival time.

Including the terminal cysteine and phenylalanine, the CDR3 comprises 16 residues. Kept here is only the CDR3 DNA, which spans 48 bases and is read in frame from base 1. At the junction V is shortened by 8 bases and J by 4 bases, with 24 bases in between. CDR1 and CDR2 were assigned from the germline V gene (reference sequence) as MNHEY and SMNVEV. Note on this clone: Its antigen remains unidentified. The record has no base qualities; no much larger clone is one base away.

This receptor was identified in a woman aged 50 to 65 with pancreatic cancer. The sequencing here drew on peripheral blood, taken from a patient treated with photon-based radiotherapy. Recombination linked TRBV27 to TRBJ2-7; the D gene is possibly TRBD1 or TRBD2, with 5 bases matching each. CDR3 loop: CASEGTQERSRYEQYF. The DNA sequence follows: TGTGCCAGCGAAGGGACCCAGGAGCGATCCCGGTACGAGCAGTACTTC.